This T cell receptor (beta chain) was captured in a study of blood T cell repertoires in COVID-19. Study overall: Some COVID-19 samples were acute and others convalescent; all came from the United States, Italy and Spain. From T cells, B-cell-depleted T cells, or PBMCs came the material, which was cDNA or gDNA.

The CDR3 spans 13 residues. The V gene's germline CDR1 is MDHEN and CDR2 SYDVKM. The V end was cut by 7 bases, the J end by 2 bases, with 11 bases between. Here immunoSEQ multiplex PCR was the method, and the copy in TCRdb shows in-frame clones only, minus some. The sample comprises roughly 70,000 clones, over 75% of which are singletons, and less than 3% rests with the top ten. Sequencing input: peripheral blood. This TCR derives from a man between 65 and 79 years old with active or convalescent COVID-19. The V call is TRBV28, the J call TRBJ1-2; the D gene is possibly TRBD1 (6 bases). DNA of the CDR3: TGTGCCAGCAACAGGGATCACAACTATGGCTACACCTTC. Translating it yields CASNRDHNYGYTF.